This T cell receptor (beta chain) emerged from a study of blood T cell repertoires in COVID-19 (dated by TCRdb to 2020 to 2022). A note on the overall study: Collaborator samples came from the United States, Italy and Spain and covered acute and convalescent phases of COVID-19. The repertoires were released in a freely available public database meant as a resource for research on the immune response to SARS-CoV-2. The samples were drawn from the first 160 participants of the ongoing ImmuneRACE study and from 1,254 subjects provided by 6 global collaborators. Where HLA class I and class II types were available, the types were taken from metadata supplied by the sample provider, not from assay-based typing. Deeply sampled blood TCRbeta repertoires from subjects exposed to, actively infected with, or recovered from COVID-19 were included in the dataset. Nearly every sample came with metadata listing a de-identified subject ID, COVID-19 status, age in years and sex. The prospective study material was composed of cDNA or gDNA derived from T cells, B-cell-depleted T cells, or PBMCs.

Per the germline V gene (reference sequence), SEHNR is the CDR1 and FQNEAQ is the CDR2. From the cysteine through the phenylalanine, the CDR3 covers 17 amino acids. Only the CDR3 portion is preserved as DNA: 51 bases, with reading frame beginning at the first base. V ends up 2 bases short and J 5 bases short, with an unmatched junction base count of 11. TCRbeta CDR3 regions were amplified from genomic DNA by means of the immunoSEQ Assay, a bias-controlled multiplex PCR. In the original analysis: Nucleated cell counts per sample were estimated from amplification of reference gene primers within the assay. Sequence reads were collapsed and filtered to measure the absolute abundance of every unique TCRbeta CDR3 rearrangement. For each sample, productive Simpson clonality was calculated as the square root of Simpson's diversity index across productive rearrangements. In its TCRdb copy, this immuneACCESS table keeps in-frame sequences only and misses some clones. Where compared with another copy, unresolved V genes explain less than half of these, and the others have no known cause. V and J calls and clone size are given by that table; D and trimming were obtained from the DNA. In all, the sample holds about 270,000 clones, and about nine tenths of those were seen once. The ten largest clonotypes hold around 10% of the sample.

Another Seattle source contributed samples from volunteer blood donors who had recovered from COVID-19. Each collaborating institution followed its own protocols to collect whole blood in K2EDTA tubes. For TCRbeta analysis, collaborators shipped samples in one of three forms: frozen whole blood, isolated PBMCs, or DNA extracted from either of those sample types. In its sample, this clone was seen once. Its antigen remains undetermined. It has no much larger one-base neighbor in the sample; base qualities were not kept. Study-wide conclusions, independent of this receptor: The quantity of clinical and demographic metadata differed by source and by participant and was supplied without curation.

The chain employs TRBV7-9 and TRBJ1-2; 10 bases in between match TRBD1. This clonotype originated in a man aged 35-49 years who had recovered from COVID-19. Sequencing was carried out using peripheral blood. The DNA sequence is as follows: TGTGCCAGCAGCTTAAGGGGACAGGGGCCCTCACGTTATGGCTACACCTTC. Its coded protein is CASSLRGQGPSRYGYTF.